Listed below are T cell receptor beta chains from one sample, sequenced in a study of response to subunit inactivated influenza vaccine. TCRdb reprocessed the RT-PCR reads via MiXCR and lists one record per CDR3 protein. The sample records 700,000 to 900,000 distinct CDR3 sequences, roughly 20% being singletons. The specimen was PBMCs from blood, collected roughly 5 days after vaccination. These receptors all come from a man in his fifties who received an inactivated influenza vaccine. Each CDR3 is given with its conserved first and last residue. The D gene is left open where the match is weak. Only some rows state a clone size, as once, few, many or a class for expanded clones.

. | TRBJ2-1 | TRBV29-1 | TRBD2 | CSVEPPSGIGSYNEQFF | TGCAGCGTTGAACCCCCCAGCGGGATAGGCTCCTACAATGAGCAGTTCTTC
. | TRBJ1-2 | TRBV28 | . | CASSLFSGGAFYGYTF | TGTGCCAGCAGTTTATTTTCGGGGGGCGCATTCTATGGCTACACCTTC
few | TRBJ1-4 | TRBV6-1 | . | CASSKQARGEKLFF | TGTGCCAGCAGTAAACAAGCGAGGGGTGAAAAACTGTTTTTT
. | TRBJ2-3 | TRBV5-1 | . | CASSHPGSGDTQYF | TGCGCCAGCAGCCACCCAGGCTCCGGAGATACGCAGTATTTT
. | TRBJ2-2 | TRBV20-1 | TRBD2 | CAWGGRALDTGELFF | TGCGCTTGGGGCGGGAGGGCCCTTGACACCGGGGAGCTGTTTTTT
. | TRBJ1-2 | TRBV4-2 | . | CASSPQTGYSGELYYGYTF | TGTGCCAGCAGCCCCCAAACGGGATACTCAGGGGAGTTGTACTATGGCTACACCTTC
few | TRBJ1-3 | TRBV4-2 | . | CASSQVGRWNSGNTIYF | TGTGCCAGCAGCCAAGTAGGCCGGTGGAACTCTGGAAACACCATATATTTT
few | TRBJ2-5 | TRBV5-1 | . | CASSLRVGQETQYF | TGCGCCAGCAGCTTACGGGTGGGCCAAGAGACCCAGTACTTC
few | TRBJ1-4 | TRBV5-1 | . | CASSLAAGEEKLFF | TGCGCCAGCAGCTTGGCGGCAGGGGAAGAAAAACTGTTTTTT
. | TRBJ1-4 | TRBV28 | . | CASTKLSTNEKLFF | TGTGCCAGCACCAAGCTTTCAACTAATGAAAAACTGTTTTTT
many | TRBJ2-7 | TRBV5-1 | TRBD2 | CASSLTLAGSYEQYF | TGCGCCAGCAGCTTGACGCTAGCGGGGTCCTACGAGCAGTACTTC
many | TRBJ2-5 | TRBV20-1 | . | CSAIGQPQETQYF | TGCAGTGCTATAGGACAGCCTCAAGAGACCCAGTACTTC
few | TRBJ1-5 | TRBV5-1 | TRBD1 | CASSEGASNQPQHF | TGCGCCAGCAGCGAGGGGGCAAGCAATCAGCCCCAGCATTTT
few | TRBJ1-4 | TRBV29-1 | . | CSYQDYDEKLFF | TGCAGCTATCAGGACTACGATGAAAAACTGTTTTTT
many | TRBJ2-1 | TRBV7-2 | . | CASSLSGLHNEQFF | TGTGCCAGCAGCTTGTCCGGGCTCCACAATGAGCAGTTCTTC
few | TRBJ2-3 | TRBV12-3/TRBV12-4 | TRBD1 | CASSSETGSTDTQYF | TGTGCCAGCAGTTCCGAGACAGGGAGCACAGATACGCAGTATTTT
many | TRBJ2-6 | TRBV6-2/TRBV6-3 | . | CASRQDSSGANVLTF | TGTGCCAGCAGACAAGACAGCTCTGGGGCCAACGTCCTGACTTTC
. | TRBJ1-2 | TRBV9 | . | CASSVATRDTTITF | TGTGCCAGCAGCGTAGCGACCCGGGACACGACCATCACCTTC
. | TRBJ2-3 | TRBV10-3 | . | CAINAVLLDTQYF | TGTGCCATCAACGCTGTACTGCTAGATACGCAGTATTTT
. | TRBJ1-2 | TRBV2 | . | CASTKVDSVGGYTF | TGTGCCAGCACCAAGGTGGACAGTGTTGGGGGCTACACCTTC
. | TRBJ2-7 | TRBV25-1 | . | CASRPSTRIPYEQYF | TGTGCCAGCAGGCCCTCAACCAGGATCCCCTACGAGCAGTACTTC
. | TRBJ2-3 | TRBV12-5 | . | CASGLGSLYDTQYF | TGTGCTAGTGGTTTGGGGTCCCTCTATGATACGCAGTATTTT
. | TRBJ1-5 | TRBV5-5 | . | CASRLTGWRNQPQHF | TGTGCCAGCAGACTCACAGGGTGGCGCAATCAGCCCCAGCATTTT
. | TRBJ1-4 | TRBV4-2 | . | CASSQMPGGAGYEKLFF | TGTGCCAGCAGCCAAATGCCTGGGGGAGCGGGGTATGAAAAACTGTTTTTT
few | TRBJ1-5 | TRBV5-6 | . | CASSLGIIGNQPQHF | TGTGCCAGCAGTCTAGGGATTATCGGCAATCAGCCCCAGCATTTT
few | TRBJ2-3 | TRBV9 | . | CASSIDEDTQYF | TGTGCCAGCAGCATCGACGAAGATACGCAGTATTTT
few | TRBJ2-3 | TRBV6-2/TRBV6-3 | . | CASSYGVELADTQYF | TGTGCCAGCAGTTACGGTGTAGAGCTCGCAGATACGCAGTATTTT
few | TRBJ2-3 | TRBV7-2 | . | CASSFMGGTDTQYF | TGTGCCAGCAGCTTCATGGGGGGTACAGATACGCAGTATTTT
. | TRBJ2-5 | TRBV20-1 | . | CSAREAREETQYF | TGCAGTGCTAGAGAGGCTAGGGAGGAGACCCAGTACTTC
. | TRBJ1-1 | TRBV6-2/TRBV6-3 | . | CAGSSMALLGGTLNTEAFF | TGTGCCGGCTCGTCCATGGCCCTATTGGGCGGGACACTGAACACTGAAGCTTTCTTT
few | TRBJ2-7 | TRBV9 | TRBD1 | CASSVGGQGASEQYF | TGTGCCAGCAGCGTAGGTGGACAGGGGGCAAGCGAGCAGTACTTC
. | TRBJ2-1 | TRBV5-1 | . | CASSLVFRQATYNEQFF | TGCGCCAGCAGCTTGGTATTTCGGCAGGCGACCTACAATGAGCAGTTCTTC
. | TRBJ1-5 | TRBV6-1 | TRBD1 | CASNAGQGAGDNQPQHF | TGTGCCAGCAATGCGGGACAGGGGGCTGGAGACAATCAGCCCCAGCATTTT
many | TRBJ2-7 | TRBV12-3/TRBV12-4 | TRBD1 | CASSPSGTGSYEQYF | TGTGCCAGCAGTCCGTCCGGGACAGGGTCCTACGAGCAGTACTTC
. | TRBJ1-1 | TRBV20-1 | . | CSARETGRGTEAFF | TGCAGTGCTAGAGAAACAGGAAGGGGCACTGAAGCTTTCTTT
. | TRBJ2-7 | TRBV29-1 | . | CSVGGDLPYEQYF | TGCAGCGTTGGGGGGGACTTGCCCTACGAGCAGTACTTC
. | TRBJ2-1 | TRBV4-1 | . | CASSPRVIGSYNEQFF | TGCGCCAGCAGCCCCAGAGTAATCGGATCCTACAATGAGCAGTTCTTC
many | TRBJ2-3 | TRBV29-1 | TRBD2 | CSVVGLAELYF | TGCAGCGTTGTGGGACTAGCGGAACTCTATTTT
few | TRBJ1-4 | TRBV12-3/TRBV12-4 | . | CASRLGAARNEKLFF | TGTGCCAGCAGACTTGGGGCAGCTCGAAATGAAAAACTGTTTTTT
many | TRBJ2-7 | TRBV12-3/TRBV12-4 | TRBD1 | CASRAGTGTNEQYF | TGTGCCAGCAGGGCCGGGACAGGGACCAACGAGCAGTACTTC
few | TRBJ1-1 | TRBV5-8 | TRBD1 | CASNTGTENTEAFF | TGTGCCAGTAATACCGGGACAGAGAACACTGAAGCTTTCTTT
few | TRBJ1-5 | TRBV23-1 | TRBD1 | CASSQSDRDRGLMPNQPQHF | TGCGCCAGCAGTCAATCAGACCGGGACAGGGGGCTGATGCCCAATCAGCCCCAGCATTTT
. | TRBJ2-3 | TRBV9 | . | CASSVGPLYGDTQYF | TGTGCCAGCAGCGTAGGCCCCCTTTATGGGGATACGCAGTATTTT